These T cell receptor beta chains were read from a single sample in a study of long-term antiretroviral therapy in people with HIV. The method was immunoSEQ multiplex PCR; TCRdb's version includes in-frame clones alone and lacks a portion of them. The repertoire has around 9,800 clones, roughly four fifths of them found once; the top ten carry roughly 18%. Here the sequenced sample was unsorted PBMCs, taken 1.8 years after starting antiretroviral therapy. The receptors come from a middle-aged man with HIV. The CDR3 runs from the conserved cysteine through the conserved F or W. D genes are given only for firm matches. Clone size is not always given. Where it is, it says once, few, many or a class for expanded clones.

V gene,J gene,clone size,D gene,CDR3 protein,CDR3 DNA
TRBV5-1,TRBJ1-3,few,-,CASSLVAESAGNTIYF,TGCGCCAGCAGCTTGGTTGCGGAAAGCGCCGGAAACACCATATATTTT
TRBV4-3,TRBJ1-2,-,-,CASSQDHLNYGYTF,TGCGCCAGCAGCCAAGATCATCTTAACTATGGCTACACCTTC
TRBV11-2,TRBJ2-3,-,-,CASSFAYGTDTQYF,TGTGCCAGCAGCTTTGCTTACGGGACAGATACGCAGTATTTT
TRBV28,TRBJ1-4,few,-,CASSIPGPLNEKLFF,TGTGCCAGCAGTATCCCGGGACCGCTTAATGAAAAACTGTTTTTT
TRBV14,TRBJ2-2,-,-,CASSRRTSANTGELFF,TGTGCCAGCAGCCGACGAACCAGCGCGAACACCGGGGAGCTGTTTTTT
TRBV30,TRBJ1-5,-,-,CAWRARISGPHSNQPQHF,TGTGCCTGGAGGGCCCGGATCTCGGGTCCTCATAGCAATCAGCCCCAGCATTTT
TRBV9,TRBJ2-2,-,-,CASSENTGELFF,TGTGCCAGCAGCGAGAACACCGGGGAGCTGTTTTTT
TRBV4-3,TRBJ2-7,-,-,CASSQEYGTPISYEQYF,TGCGCCAGCAGCCAAGAATATGGGACACCAATTTCCTACGAGCAGTACTTC
TRBV7-9,TRBJ1-1,-,-,CASSLGQGNTEAFF,TGTGCCAGCAGCTTGGGTCAGGGGAACACTGAAGCTTTCTTT
TRBV9,TRBJ2-7,once,TRBD2,CASSGSGRAPFYEQYF,TGTGCCAGCAGCGGTAGCGGGAGGGCCCCCTTCTACGAGCAGTACTTC
TRBV5-1,TRBJ2-1,-,-,CASEPGLLARIYNEQFF,TGCGCCAGCGAACCGGGCTTGCTAGCGAGAATATACAATGAGCAGTTCTTC
TRBV27,TRBJ2-2,-,-,CASRTYRVNTGELFF,TGTGCCAGCAGGACCTACAGGGTTAACACCGGGGAGCTGTTTTTT
TRBV29-1,TRBJ1-1,-,TRBD1,CSASWTGGNTEAFF,TGCAGCGCCTCCTGGACAGGGGGAAACACTGAAGCTTTCTTT
TRBV11-2,TRBJ1-1,-,-,CASSFGQSNTEAFF,TGTGCCAGCAGCTTCGGACAGTCGAACACTGAAGCTTTCTTT
TRBV19,TRBJ1-5,-,TRBD1,CASDRDSKNQPQHF,TGTGCCAGCGACCGGGACAGTAAAAATCAGCCCCAGCATTTT
TRBV5-4,TRBJ2-1,once,-,CASSLVLYNEQFF,TGTGCCAGCAGCTTGGTCCTATACAATGAGCAGTTCTTC
TRBV15,TRBJ1-3,-,-,CATSTSSGNTIYF,TGTGCCACCAGCACCAGCTCTGGAAACACCATATATTTT
TRBV7-6,TRBJ1-1,-,-,CASSLAPVNTEAFF,TGTGCCAGCAGCTTAGCGCCCGTGAACACTGAAGCTTTCTTT
TRBV10-3,TRBJ2-5,-,TRBD2,CAISPTSGIGETQYF,TGTGCCATCAGTCCGACTAGCGGGATAGGAGAGACCCAGTACTTC
TRBV5-6,TRBJ2-7,large,-,CASSLGAGFSYEQYF,TGTGCCAGCAGCTTGGGGGCGGGATTCTCCTACGAGCAGTACTTC
TRBV5-1,TRBJ1-1,-,-,CASSLVPGEHTEAFF,TGCGCCAGCAGCTTGGTTCCTGGGGAACACACTGAAGCTTTCTTT
TRBV19,TRBJ2-7,-,TRBD2,CASSKSGSYNEQYF,TGTGCCAGTAGTAAGAGCGGGAGTTATAACGAGCAGTACTTC
TRBV19,TRBJ1-3,once,-,CASSIEHSPTRGNTIYF,TGTGCCAGTAGTATAGAACACTCACCGACTCGAGGAAACACCATATATTTT
TRBV7-7,TRBJ2-2,few,TRBD1,CASSSMDREVGELFF,TGTGCTAGCAGCTCAATGGACAGGGAGGTCGGGGAGCTGTTTTTT
TRBV28,TRBJ1-2,few,TRBD1,CASSTSGQGAGGYTF,TGTGCCAGCAGTACCAGTGGACAGGGGGCAGGTGGCTACACCTTC
TRBV27,TRBJ1-1,-,TRBD1,CASSLRQGRTEAFF,TGTGCCAGCAGTTTACGACAGGGGCGCACTGAAGCTTTCTTT
TRBV5-4,TRBJ1-2,-,-,CASRRGRESYGYTF,TGTGCCAGCCGAAGGGGCAGGGAGTCCTATGGCTACACCTTC
TRBV7-9,TRBJ2-5,-,-,CASSFGATEETQYF,TGTGCCAGCAGCTTTGGGGCGACGGAAGAGACCCAGTACTTC
TRBV27,TRBJ2-1,-,-,CASSTNRGKGNEQFF,TGTGCCAGTTCGACCAATAGGGGGAAGGGAAATGAGCAGTTCTTC
TRBV9,TRBJ2-1,-,TRBD2,CASSGDGGTRVF,TGTGCCAGCAGTGGGGACGGTGGGACTAGAGTCTTC
TRBV10-3,TRBJ2-1,medium-sized,-,CAISESTPEQFF,TGTGCCATCAGTGAGTCGACACCTGAGCAGTTCTTC
TRBV30,TRBJ2-1,-,TRBD1,CAWSKTGGPYNEQFF,TGTGCCTGGAGTAAAACAGGGGGACCGTACAATGAGCAGTTCTTC
TRBV5-1,TRBJ2-7,-,-,CASSLGIEQYF,TGCGCCAGCAGCCTAGGAATCGAGCAGTACTTC
TRBV5-1,TRBJ1-1,-,-,CASSSPPNTEAFF,TGCGCCAGCAGCTCCCCCCCGAACACTGAAGCTTTCTTT
TRBV18,TRBJ1-3,-,-,CASSPSRMNTIYF,TGTGCCAGCTCACCATCCAGGATGAACACCATATATTTT
TRBV4-1,TRBJ2-1,-,TRBD2,CASSQEGSGRAIYNEQFF,TGCGCCAGCAGCCAAGAGGGTAGCGGGAGGGCAATATACAATGAGCAGTTCTTC
TRBV9,TRBJ2-5,-,-,CASSVEGISALGGGETQYF,TGTGCCAGCAGCGTAGAGGGAATTTCGGCTCTGGGGGGAGGAGAGACCCAGTACTTC
TRBV7-7,TRBJ2-3,few,-,CASSLGMYRGTDTQYF,TGTGCCAGCAGCTTAGGAATGTACCGGGGCACAGATACGCAGTATTTT
TRBV5-6,TRBJ1-2,-,-,CASSLRANYGYTF,TGTGCCAGCAGCTTGCGAGCTAACTATGGCTACACCTTC
TRBV11-2,TRBJ1-3,few,-,CASTLGGPGNTIYF,TGTGCCAGCACCTTGGGAGGGCCGGGAAACACCATATATTTT
TRBV14,TRBJ1-5,-,-,CASSQEARLFQPQHF,TGTGCCAGCAGCCAAGAGGCTCGCCTATTTCAGCCCCAGCATTTT
TRBV30,TRBJ2-5,medium-sized,-,CAWSAQKLEAETQYF,TGTGCCTGGAGTGCGCAAAAACTAGAGGCGGAGACCCAGTACTTC
TRBV5-1,TRBJ2-5,once,-,CASSLAGQPQETQYF,TGCGCCAGCAGCTTGGCTGGACAGCCACAAGAGACCCAGTACTTC
TRBV7-6,TRBJ1-1,-,-,CASSFQGVNTEAFF,TGTGCCAGCAGCTTCCAGGGAGTGAACACTGAAGCTTTCTTT
TRBV6-1,TRBJ1-1,-,-,CASILNQGLTEAFF,TGTGCCAGCATCCTTAACCAGGGCCTCACTGAAGCTTTCTTT
TRBV5-6,TRBJ1-3,-,-,CASSLGDTIYF,TGTGCCAGCAGCTTGGGGGACACCATATATTTT
TRBV7-8,TRBJ2-7,-,TRBD2,CASSQGGDLYYEQYF,TGTGCCAGCAGCCAGGGAGGGGACTTATACTACGAGCAGTACTTC
TRBV7-2,TRBJ2-7,few,TRBD2,CASRMTSWYEQYF,TGTGCCAGCAGAATGACTAGCTGGTACGAGCAGTACTTC
TRBV27,TRBJ1-2,-,-,CASSLGVGGQGYGYTF,TGTGCCAGCAGTTTAGGGGTCGGGGGGCAGGGCTATGGCTACACCTTC
TRBV2,TRBJ2-7,-,-,CASRGTSRQQYF,TGTGCCAGCAGGGGGACCTCTAGACAGCAGTACTTC
TRBV29-1,TRBJ2-1,-,-,CSGNRDEQFF,TGCAGCGGGAACAGGGATGAGCAGTTCTTC
TRBV9,TRBJ1-1,-,-,CASTRTDMNTEAFF,TGTGCCAGCACCCGGACAGATATGAACACTGAAGCTTTCTTT
TRBV7-2,TRBJ2-3,-,-,CASSLPAVGAVTDTQYF,TGTGCCAGCAGCCTCCCCGCAGTGGGAGCGGTCACAGATACGCAGTATTTT
TRBV7-7,TRBJ2-7,once,-,CASSPDRGYEQYF,TGTGCCAGCAGCCCCGATCGGGGGTACGAGCAGTACTTC
TRBV7-3,TRBJ2-5,-,-,CASSFASSETQYF,TGTGCCAGCAGCTTTGCTAGCTCAGAGACCCAGTACTTC
TRBV29-1,TRBJ1-5,-,TRBD1,CSVGAAGGQPQHF,TGCAGCGTTGGAGCTGCAGGGGGTCAGCCCCAGCATTTT
TRBV7-2,TRBJ2-1,-,TRBD2,CASSSGLAGDEQFF,TGTGCCAGCAGCTCGGGACTAGCGGGAGATGAGCAGTTCTTC
TRBV5-4,TRBJ2-7,-,TRBD2,CASSLFAGVRYEQYF,TGTGCCAGCAGCTTGTTCGCGGGAGTAAGGTACGAGCAGTACTTC